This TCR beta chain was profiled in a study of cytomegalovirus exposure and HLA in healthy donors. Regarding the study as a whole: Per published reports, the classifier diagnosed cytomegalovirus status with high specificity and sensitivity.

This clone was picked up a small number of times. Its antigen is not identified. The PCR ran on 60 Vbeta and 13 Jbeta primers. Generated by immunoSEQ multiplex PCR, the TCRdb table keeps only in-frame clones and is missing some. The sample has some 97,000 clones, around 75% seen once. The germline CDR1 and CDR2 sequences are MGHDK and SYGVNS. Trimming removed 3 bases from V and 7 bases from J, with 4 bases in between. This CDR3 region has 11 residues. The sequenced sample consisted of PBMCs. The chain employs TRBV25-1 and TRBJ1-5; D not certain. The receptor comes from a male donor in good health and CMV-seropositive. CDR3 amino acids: CASSERQPQHF. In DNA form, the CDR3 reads TGTGCCAGCAGTGAGAGGCAGCCCCAGCATTTT.